The T cell receptor beta chain under discussion was sequenced for a study of T-cell memory formation after mild COVID-19 listed by TCRdb under 2021. About the full investigation: TCR sequence clusters from the two donors were found to be largely donor specific. In two donors, T-cell clones that expanded and contracted after mild COVID-19 were followed by sequencing TCRalpha and TCRbeta repertoires longitudinally. The cohort was made up of two young adult volunteers, one female and one male, who were previously healthy.

The germline V gene sets CDR1 to SGHTA and CDR2 to FQGNSA. V is cut by 1 base and J by 8 bases, and the space between the germline ends is 0 bases. Its CDR3 holds 10 amino acids, cysteine through phenylalanine. Just the 30-base CDR3 DNA is kept, in frame starting at base 1. Ten or more counts support this clonotype. The antigen this receptor binds is unknown. Base qualities are missing; no much larger clone stands one base away. Ficoll-Paque density gradient centrifugation was used to isolate PBMCs. The sequencer listed for this sample is Illumina NovaSeq 6000. cDNA libraries for TCRalpha and TCRbeta were prepared by 5'RACE using constant-segment primers, with sample barcodes and unique molecular identifiers added. Trizol reagent was used to extract RNA from every sample. Libraries were amplified in two PCR steps, with a second sample barcode and Illumina TruSeq adapters added in the second step. Sequencing of libraries was performed on an Illumina NovaSeq with 2 x 150 bp paired-end reads. Regarding the original processing steps: With migec v1.2.7, reads were demultiplexed and then collapsed into UMI-guided consensus sequences. Using mixcr v2.1.11, the UMI consensuses were aligned to TRA and TRB V and J templates and assembled into clonotypes. Expanded or contracted clonotypes were those called significant by both edgeR and NoisET, with noise models trained on biological replicates. For edgeR calls, the thresholds were a false discovery rate-adjusted p below 0.01 and a log2 fold-change of 1. PCA with hierarchical clustering of max-normalized trajectories of the 1000 most abundant clonotypes was used as exploratory dynamics analysis. Separately sequenced CD4+ and CD8+ repertoires were used to assign a CD4 or CD8 phenotype to each responding clone. TCRdb reworked the public reads: Q25 trimming with fastp, MiXCR clone assembly, productive beta chains retained. Each record represents a unique CDR3 protein, reported with the most common genes and DNA among its rows. TCRdb's processing, not the authors' own work, is the source of the V and J calls. Within this sample are under 110,000 distinct CDR3 sequences, with around an eighth of them counted one time only. The ten largest clones capture around 25% of the sample.

What the work shows at the level of the full study, not this receptor alone: Whether the second-wave clones peaking on day 37 were SARS-CoV-2 specific was not confirmed. Contracting CD4+ clones were located mainly in the CM and EM memory subsets, whereas CD8+ clones were found to be enriched in EMRA. Balanced CD4/CD8 phenotypes were observed for clones contracting from day 15 to 85, whereas a bias towards CD4+ was observed for a second wave of clones expanding from day 15 to 37. Only a couple of mild cases were covered in the study, and larger cohorts including severe cases with pre-infection samples were considered necessary. Some responding clones were found in pre-infection memory, which suggests that pre-existing cross-reactive memory T cells took part in the SARS-CoV-2 response.

What was sequenced was PBMCs or a T cell subset sorted from them (not recorded which). The chain uses TRBV7-2 and TRBJ2-1, with no D gene named confidently. The origin of this receptor is an adult woman who had mild COVID-19 (a few samples of this study predate the infection). The sample titles of this study are shuffled in the database, so cell type and time point are left out; the donor was told from shared clones. The base sequence is TGTGCCAGCAGCTTAGATGAGCAGTTCTTC. It translates as CASSLDEQFF.